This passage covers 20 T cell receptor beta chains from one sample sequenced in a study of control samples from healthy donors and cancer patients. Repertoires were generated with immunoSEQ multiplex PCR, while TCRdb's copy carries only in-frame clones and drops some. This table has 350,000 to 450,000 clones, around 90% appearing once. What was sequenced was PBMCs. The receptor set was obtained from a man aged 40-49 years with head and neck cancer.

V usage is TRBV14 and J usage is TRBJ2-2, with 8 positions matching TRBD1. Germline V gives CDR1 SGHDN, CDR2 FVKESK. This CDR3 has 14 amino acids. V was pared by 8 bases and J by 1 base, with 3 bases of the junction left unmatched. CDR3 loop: CASQTGENTGELFF. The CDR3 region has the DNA TGTGCCAGCCAGACAGGGGAGAACACCGGGGAGCTGTTTTTT.

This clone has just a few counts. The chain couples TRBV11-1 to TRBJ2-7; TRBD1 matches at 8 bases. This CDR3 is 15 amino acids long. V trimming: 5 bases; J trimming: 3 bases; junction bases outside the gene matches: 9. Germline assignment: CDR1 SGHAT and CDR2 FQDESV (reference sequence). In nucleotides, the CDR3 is TGTGCCAGCAGCGGTAGGACAGGGCAACTCTACGAGCAGTACTTC. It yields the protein CASSGRTGQLYEQYF.

CDR3 sequence: CASSLFSKNEQFF. The CDR3 DNA reads as TGTGCCAGCAGCTTGTTCTCGAAAAATGAGCAGTTCTTC. The V gene is TRBV5-4, the J gene TRBJ2-1; no definite D call. Germline CDR1 is SGHNT and CDR2 is YYREEE (reference sequence). Deletions cut 1 base from V and 7 bases from J, with 9 bases between. The CDR3 spans 13 residues.

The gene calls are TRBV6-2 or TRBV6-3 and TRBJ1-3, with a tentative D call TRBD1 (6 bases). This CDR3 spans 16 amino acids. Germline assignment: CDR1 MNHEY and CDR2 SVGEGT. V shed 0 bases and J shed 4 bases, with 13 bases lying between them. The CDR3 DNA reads TGTGCCAGCAGTTACTCCAGGGGTTCGGCCGGAAACACCATATATTTT. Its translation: CASSYSRGSAGNTIYF.

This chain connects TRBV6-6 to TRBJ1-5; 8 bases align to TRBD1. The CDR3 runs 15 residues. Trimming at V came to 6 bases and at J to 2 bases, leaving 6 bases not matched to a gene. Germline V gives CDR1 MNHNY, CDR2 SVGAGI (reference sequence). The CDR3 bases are TGTGCCAGCAGCCAAGACAGGGGCGGCAATCAGCCCCAGCATTTT. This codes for CASSQDRGGNQPQHF.

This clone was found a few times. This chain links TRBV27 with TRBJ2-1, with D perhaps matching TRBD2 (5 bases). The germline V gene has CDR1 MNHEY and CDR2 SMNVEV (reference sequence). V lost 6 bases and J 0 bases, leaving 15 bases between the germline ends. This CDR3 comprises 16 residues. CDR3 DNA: TGTGCCAGCAGATATAAACGGGGAAGCTCCTACAATGAGCAGTTCTTC. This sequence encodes CASRYKRGSSYNEQFF.

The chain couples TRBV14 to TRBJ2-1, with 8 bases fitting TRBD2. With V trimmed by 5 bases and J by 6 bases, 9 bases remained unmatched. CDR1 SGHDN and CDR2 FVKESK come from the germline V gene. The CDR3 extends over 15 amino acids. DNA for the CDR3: TGTGCCAGCAGCACTTACGGGGGGGCTGGCAATGAGCAGTTCTTC. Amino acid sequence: CASSTYGGAGNEQFF.

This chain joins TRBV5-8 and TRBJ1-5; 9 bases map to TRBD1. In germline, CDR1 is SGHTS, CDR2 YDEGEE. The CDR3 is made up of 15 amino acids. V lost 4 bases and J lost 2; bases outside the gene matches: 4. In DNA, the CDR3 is TGTGCCAGCAGCAACTGGACAGGGGGCAATCAGCCCCAGCATTTT. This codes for CASSNWTGGNQPQHF.

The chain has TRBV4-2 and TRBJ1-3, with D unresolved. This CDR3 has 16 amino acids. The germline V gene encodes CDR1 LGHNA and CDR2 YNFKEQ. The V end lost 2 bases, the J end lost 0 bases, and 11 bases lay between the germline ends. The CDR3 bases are TGTGCCAGCAGCCAAAATCTTGGGTACTCTGGAAACACCATATATTTT. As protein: CASSQNLGYSGNTIYF.

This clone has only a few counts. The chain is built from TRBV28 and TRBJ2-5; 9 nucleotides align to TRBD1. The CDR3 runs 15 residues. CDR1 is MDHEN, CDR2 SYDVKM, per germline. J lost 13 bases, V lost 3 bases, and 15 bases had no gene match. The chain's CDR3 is CASSFGLGDRVPTYF. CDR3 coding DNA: TGTGCCAGCAGTTTCGGCCTAGGGGACAGGGTGCCGACGTACTTC.

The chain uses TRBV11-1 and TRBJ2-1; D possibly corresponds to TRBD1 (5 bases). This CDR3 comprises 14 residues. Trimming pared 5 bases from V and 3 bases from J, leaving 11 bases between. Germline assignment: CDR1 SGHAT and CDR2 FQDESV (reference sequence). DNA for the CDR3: TGTGCCAGCAGCCCAGGGATTTACTACAATGAGCAGTTCTTC. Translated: CASSPGIYYNEQFF.

The CDR3 sequence is CASRSGLGTQNTEAFF. The CDR3 DNA follows: TGTGCCAGCAGGTCGGGGCTTGGGACCCAGAACACTGAAGCTTTCTTT. The chain has TRBV27 and TRBJ1-1; possibly TRBD1 for D (5 bases). The CDR3 extends over 16 amino acids. The V gene's germline CDR1 is MNHEY and CDR2 SMNVEV (reference sequence). V lost 6 bases to trimming and J lost 1 base, with 18 bases between them.

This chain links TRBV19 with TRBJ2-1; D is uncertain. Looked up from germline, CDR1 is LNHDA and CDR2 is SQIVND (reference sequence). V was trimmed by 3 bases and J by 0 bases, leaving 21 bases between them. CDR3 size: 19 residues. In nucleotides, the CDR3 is TGTGCCAGTAGTATCTCCCTTTTGGCGGAGCTGCGCTCCTACAATGAGCAGTTCTTC. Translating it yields CASSISLLAELRSYNEQFF.

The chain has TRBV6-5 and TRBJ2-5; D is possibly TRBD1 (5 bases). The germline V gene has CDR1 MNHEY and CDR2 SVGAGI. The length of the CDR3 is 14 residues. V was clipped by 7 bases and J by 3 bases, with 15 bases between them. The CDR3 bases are TGTGCCAGCACCCCCGACAGCACCGAAGAGACCCAGTACTTC. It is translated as CASTPDSTEETQYF.

The CDR3 nucleotides are TGTGCCAGCAGTGTACCCGCGGCCGAACGGGGATCCTACAATGAGCAGTTCTTC. Its translation is CASSVPAAERGSYNEQFF. J is TRBJ2-1 and V is TRBV2; D possibly corresponds to TRBD2 (5 bases). CDR3 length: 18 residues. The germline V gene has CDR1 SNHLY and CDR2 FYNNEI. V was trimmed by 4 bases and J by 1 base, leaving 20 bases between them.

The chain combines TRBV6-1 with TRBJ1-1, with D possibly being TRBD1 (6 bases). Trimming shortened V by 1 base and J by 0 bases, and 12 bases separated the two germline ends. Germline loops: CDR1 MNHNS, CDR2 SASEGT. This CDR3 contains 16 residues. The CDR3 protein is CASSEGRGKMNTEAFF. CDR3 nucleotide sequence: TGTGCCAGCAGTGAAGGTAGGGGGAAAATGAACACTGAAGCTTTCTTT.

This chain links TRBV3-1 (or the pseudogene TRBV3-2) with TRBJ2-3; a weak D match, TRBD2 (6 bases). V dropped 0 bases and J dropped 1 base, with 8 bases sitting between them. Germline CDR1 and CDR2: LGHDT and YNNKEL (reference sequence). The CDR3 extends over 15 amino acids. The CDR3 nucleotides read TGTGCCAGCAGCCAAGAGACTAGAGGCACAGATACGCAGTATTTT. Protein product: CASSQETRGTDTQYF.

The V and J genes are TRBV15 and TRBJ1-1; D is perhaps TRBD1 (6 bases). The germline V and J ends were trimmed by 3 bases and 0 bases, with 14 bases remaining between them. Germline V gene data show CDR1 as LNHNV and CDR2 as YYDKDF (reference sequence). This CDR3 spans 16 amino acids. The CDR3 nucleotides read TGTGCCACCAGCAGCGGAAAGGGGGGGATGAACACTGAAGCTTTCTTT. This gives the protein CATSSGKGGMNTEAFF.

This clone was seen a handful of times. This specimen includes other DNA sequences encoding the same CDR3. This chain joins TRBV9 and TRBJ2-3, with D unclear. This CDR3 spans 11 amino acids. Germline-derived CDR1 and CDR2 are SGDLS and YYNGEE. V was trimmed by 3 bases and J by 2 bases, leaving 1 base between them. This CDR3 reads CASSATDTQYF. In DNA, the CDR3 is TGTGCCAGCAGCGCCACAGATACGCAGTATTTT.

In DNA, the CDR3 is TGTGCCAGCAGCTTGGGGGGGAAGAAGAATGGCTACACCTTC. Its protein product is CASSLGGKKNGYTF. V and J are TRBV5-4 and TRBJ1-2, with D possibly TRBD1 on 5 matching bases. The CDR3 extends over 14 amino acids. The germline V and J ends were trimmed by 0 bases and 6 bases, with 12 bases remaining between them. In germline, CDR1 is SGHNT, CDR2 YYREEE (reference sequence).